The 19 T cell receptor beta chains below were found in one sample sequenced in a study of blood T cells in healthy people across ages. A second PCR, run for about 7 to 11 cycles, used a sample-barcoded 5' primer plus a J-beta primer mix. TCRdb reanalysed the 5' RACE reads using MiXCR and keeps one entry per CDR3 protein. The table lists 1,500,000 or so distinct CDR3 sequences, roughly 64% of them singletons. The sample comprised blood. Source of these receptors: a man aged 18 to 35 in good health.

The chain uses TRBV5-1 and TRBJ2-1; TRBD1 might be the D (6 bases). The CDR3 contains 15 residues. Trimming left V 2 bases short and J 4 bases short, with 13 bases between. Germline lookup yields CDR1 SGHRS and CDR2 YFSETQ. The CDR3 sequence is CASSFAQGIYNEQFF. For the CDR3, the DNA is TGCGCCAGCAGCTTTGCCCAGGGGATATACAATGAGCAGTTCTTC. Combining the CDR3 with reference TRBV5-1 and TRBJ2-1 gives the whole variable domain KAGVTQTPRYLIKTRGQQVTLSCSPISGHRSVSWYQQTPGQGLQFLFEYFSETQRNKGNFPGRFSGRQFSNSRSEMNVSTLELGDSALYLCASSFAQGIYNEQFFGPGTRLTVL.

This chain joins TRBV6-2 or TRBV6-3 and TRBJ1-5; D call uncertain. Germline CDR1 and CDR2: MNHEY and SVGEGT. With 4 bases removed from V and 1 base from J, the gap between germline ends came to 8 bases. The CDR3 runs to 14 residues. The CDR3 nucleotides read TGTGCCAGCAGTTCAACGTACAGCAATCAGCCCCAGCATTTT. It translates to CASSSTYSNQPQHF.

CDR3 region: CSAPLAGVHEQFF. The CDR3 DNA follows: TGCAGTGCTCCGCTAGCGGGAGTTCATGAGCAGTTCTTC. The gene calls are TRBV20-1 and TRBJ2-1, with 10 bases identical to TRBD2. The CDR3 is made up of 13 amino acids. V shed 5 bases, J shed 8 bases, and the junction held 6 bases outside the gene matches. The germline V gene encodes CDR1 DFQATT and CDR2 SNEGSKA (reference sequence).

The genes are TRBV4-1 and TRBJ2-4; D uncertain. The J call may be mistaken, given a closer DNA end match to TRBJ2-7. The CDR3 has 14 residues. From germline, CDR1 is MGHRA and CDR2 YSYEKL. CDR3 amino acids: CASSQVVETYEQYF. In DNA form, the CDR3 reads TGCGCCAGCAGCCAAGTGGTCGAGACCTACGAGCAGTACTTC.

The V call is TRBV12-3 or TRBV12-4, the J call TRBJ2-1, with 9 bases that match TRBD1. The CDR3 length is 16 residues. Trimming cost V 3 bases and J 12 bases; bases outside gene matches: 15. CDR3 nucleotides: TGTGCCAGCAGTTTCATCTCCGGGACAGGGCCCCGGGGGCAGTTCTTC. Translated, it gives CASSFISGTGPRGQFF.

The rearrangement uses TRBV29-1 and TRBJ1-2, with 7 positions matching TRBD1. The CDR3 is 12 residues long. The ends lost 4 bases at V and 5 bases at J; junction bases unmatched: 4. CDR1 and CDR2 from the germline V gene are SQVTM and ANQGSEA. The CDR3 sequence: CSVGDSGYGYTF. CDR3 nucleotides: TGCAGCGTTGGGGACAGTGGTTATGGCTACACCTTC.

This chain uses TRBV11-2 with TRBJ2-5; perhaps D is TRBD1 or TRBD2 (5 bases each). CDR1 and CDR2 from the germline V gene are SGHAT and FQNNGV. Trimming cost V 8 bases and J 2 bases, with 12 bases left between them. This CDR3 is built from 13 residues. Here the CDR3 DNA reads TGTGCCAGCGGGGCGGGCGCTCAAGAGACCCAGTACTTC. Translated, it gives CASGAGAQETQYF.

J is TRBJ2-5 and V is TRBV5-1, with 9 bases identical to TRBD2. V was clipped by 0 bases and J by 3 bases; unmatched bases: 3. Germline CDR1 and CDR2: SGHRS and YFSETQ. The CDR3 consists of 15 residues. The CDR3 loop reads CASSLAVAGEETQYF. The CDR3 nucleotides are TGCGCCAGCAGCTTGGCGGTAGCGGGGGAAGAGACCCAGTACTTC.

This clonotype was seen a single time. This sequence joins TRBV20-1 and TRBJ2-5; D might be TRBD2 (5 bases). In germline, CDR1 is DFQATT, CDR2 SNEGSKA (reference sequence). The V gene lost 7 bases and the J gene lost 1 base, with 10 bases spanning the gap. CDR3 length: 12 amino acids. The CDR3 loop is CSVPGFQETQYF. The CDR3 nucleotides are TGCAGTGTACCGGGATTCCAAGAGACCCAGTACTTC.

On this clonotype itself: A read error may be the cause here, since a much bigger clone is one base away. The genes are TRBV7-9 and TRBJ2-1, with TRBD1 as a possible D gene (6 bases). This CDR3 contains 14 residues. V was pared by 5 bases and J by 13 bases, with 21 bases between. CDR1 is SEHNR, CDR2 FQNEAQ, per germline (reference sequence). CDR3 sequence reads: CASSTIQGKETQFF. CDR3 coding DNA: TGTGCCAGCAGCACCATACAGGGTAAAGAGACCCAGTTCTTC.

The V gene is TRBV12-3 or TRBV12-4, the J gene TRBJ2-3; D remains unclear. V was cut by 5 bases and J by 0 bases, with 9 bases left in between. This CDR3 has 14 amino acids. CDR3 residues: CASSVWASTDTQYF. The CDR3 DNA is TGTGCCAGCAGTGTATGGGCAAGCACAGATACGCAGTATTTT.

V usage is TRBV4-3 and J usage is TRBJ1-6; D is uncertain. Germline CDR1 and CDR2: LGHNA and YSLEER. The CDR3 runs 16 residues. The V and J ends lost 5 bases and 7 bases respectively, with 18 bases between them. The CDR3 nucleotides are TGCGCCAGCAGCTTGAGAGAGAATCAGAGAAATTCACCCCTCCACTTT. Protein: CASSLRENQRNSPLHF.

This clonotype was found a few times. J is TRBJ2-1 and V is TRBV12-3 or TRBV12-4; 14 positions agree with TRBD2. V shed 5 bases and J 0 bases; nucleotides not matched to a gene: 6. The CDR3 has 18 amino acids. This CDR3 reads CASSPWTSGGSSYNEQFF. The CDR3 coding sequence is TGTGCCAGCAGTCCCTGGACTAGCGGGGGGTCCTCCTACAATGAGCAGTTCTTC.

V and J are TRBV5-1 and TRBJ2-3; a possible D gene is TRBD1 (6 bases). The CDR3 has 16 residues. Trimming took off 0 bases at V and 4 bases at J, with 15 bases between the two ends. Germline V gene data show CDR1 as SGHRS and CDR2 as YFSETQ. The CDR3 protein is CASSLAVGGFADTQYF. CDR3 DNA: TGCGCCAGCAGCTTGGCCGTTGGGGGCTTCGCAGATACGCAGTATTTT. The whole variable domain, filled in from reference TRBV5-1 and TRBJ2-3, reads KAGVTQTPRYLIKTRGQQVTLSCSPISGHRSVSWYQQTPGQGLQFLFEYFSETQRNKGNFPGRFSGRQFSNSRSEMNVSTLELGDSALYLCASSLAVGGFADTQYFGPGTRLTVL.

The chain couples TRBV20-1 to TRBJ2-1, with 8 bases fitting TRBD2. The germline V gene has CDR1 DFQATT and CDR2 SNEGSKA (reference sequence). V trimming: 5 bases; J trimming: 0 bases; junction bases outside the gene matches: 12. This CDR3 is 17 amino acids long. The CDR3 protein is CSAFPRGGYSSYNEQFF. The CDR3 nucleotides are TGCAGTGCTTTCCCCCGCGGGGGGTACAGCTCCTACAATGAGCAGTTCTTC.

The V call is TRBV3-1, the J call TRBJ2-7; 10 bases map to TRBD2. Losses at the gene ends were 4 bases for V and 4 bases for J; bases not matched to a gene: 7. This CDR3 is 15 amino acids long. CDR1 is LGHDT, CDR2 YNNKEL, per germline (reference sequence). CDR3 bases: TGTGCCAGCAGCCGAGCCGGGACTAGCGAGTACGAGCAGTACTTC. This encodes CASSRAGTSEYEQYF.

V and J are TRBV2 and TRBJ1-2, with D tentatively TRBD1 (5 bases). The CDR3 has 12 residues. V lost 4 bases, J lost 8 bases, and 11 bases lay in between. Germline V gene sequence: CDR1 SNHLY, CDR2 FYNNEI. The CDR3, as DNA: TGTGCCAGCAGTGTTCAGGGAGGAGGCTACACCTTC. It is translated as CASSVQGGGYTF.

The rearrangement links TRBV5-1 to TRBJ2-4; D unclear. The CDR3 covers 16 residues. Trimming shortened V by 0 bases and J by 0 bases, and 10 bases separated the two germline ends. Germline loops: CDR1 SGHRS, CDR2 YFSETQ. The chain's CDR3 is CASSLEVAGAKNIQYF. DNA of the CDR3: TGCGCCAGCAGCTTGGAAGTAGCTGGAGCCAAAAACATTCAGTACTTC.

The table lists this clonotype with a count of one. A much more abundant neighbour one base away suggests this may be a read error. The gene calls are TRBV20-1 and TRBJ2-1; no firm D call. This CDR3 has 10 residues. Germline CDR1 reads DFQATT; CDR2 reads SNEGSKA (reference sequence). This chain's CDR3 is CSAAHNELFF. The CDR3 coding sequence is TGCAGTGCCGCACACAATGAGCTGTTCTTC.